A single sample is the source of the 11 T cell receptor beta chains below, sequenced in a study of beta chain features in type 1 diabetes. Every isolated RNA sample was fully reverse transcribed, so sequencing captured expressed TCRB transcripts. Generated by immunoSEQ multiplex PCR, the TCRdb table keeps only in-frame clones and is missing some. The sample carries roughly 610,000 clones, 15% to 18% recorded once. The sequenced sample consisted of naive CD4+ T cells from blood. Every receptor here comes from a man aged 18 to 35 in good health.

This clone was observed a handful of times. The chain employs TRBV7-2 and TRBJ2-2; D could derive from TRBD1 or TRBD2 (6 bases each). From germline, CDR1 is SGHTA and CDR2 FQGNSA. With 2 bases removed from V and 2 bases from J, the gap between germline ends came to 9 bases. The CDR3 length is 15 residues. The CDR3 reads CASSLQGTNTGELFF. The CDR3, as DNA: TGTGCCAGCAGCTTACAGGGGACTAACACCGGGGAGCTGTTTTTT.

This clone occurred a few times. This sequence joins TRBV6-5 and TRBJ1-2; TRBD1 matches at 9 bases. Trimming cost V 0 bases and J 8 bases; bases outside gene matches: 7. The CDR3 covers 15 residues. CDR1 is MNHEY and CDR2 is SVGAGI in the germline V gene. As DNA, the CDR3 is TGTGCCAGCAGTTACTCAACCGGGACAGGGAAGGGCTACACCTTC. This codes for CASSYSTGTGKGYTF.

The V call is TRBV9, the J call TRBJ1-1, with D maybe TRBD1 (5 bases). This CDR3 is 12 amino acids long. The germline V and J ends were trimmed by 0 bases and 8 bases, with 8 bases remaining between them. Germline V gene data show CDR1 as SGDLS and CDR2 as YYNGEE. CDR3 sequence (DNA): TGTGCCAGCAGCGTAGATCGGGGGGAAGCTTTCTTT. It specifies CASSVDRGEAFF.

This sequence joins TRBV4-1 and TRBJ1-5; 7 bases agree with TRBD1. The CDR3 totals 16 residues. The germline gives CDR1 MGHRA, CDR2 YSYEKL. V trimming: 3 bases; J trimming: 4 bases; junction bases outside the gene matches: 9. CDR3 nucleotide sequence: TGCGCCAGCAGCCAGGACGGACAGGCGCGGAATCAGCCCCAGCATTTT. Residues: CASSQDGQARNQPQHF.

The sample holds a few counts of this clone. The rearrangement links TRBV5-4 to TRBJ2-5, with 7 bases matching TRBD1. The CDR3 has 13 amino acids. Germline-derived CDR1 and CDR2 are SGHNT and YYREEE (reference sequence). Germline trimming cut 4 bases from V and 5 bases from J; bases unmatched to any gene: 5. CDR3 sequence reads: CASSQQGRETQYF. The CDR3 DNA reads as TGTGCCAGCAGCCAACAGGGGCGGGAGACCCAGTACTTC.

The chain combines TRBV5-1 with TRBJ2-1, with 11 bases that match TRBD2. The CDR3 is made up of 18 amino acids. The junction had 13 bases not matched to a gene; V was cut back by 4 bases and J by 4 bases. Germline-derived CDR1 and CDR2 are SGHRS and YFSETQ. The CDR3 here is CASSTHILAGVSYNEQFF. CDR3 nucleotides: TGCGCCAGCAGCACCCATATACTAGCGGGAGTCTCATACAATGAGCAGTTCTTC.

The chain carries TRBV14 and TRBJ2-5; no definite D call. The J call may be wrong; the DNA end is better matched by TRBJ2-7. The CDR3 is made up of 14 amino acids. CDR1 and CDR2 (germline): SGHDN, FVKESK. In DNA form, the CDR3 reads TGTGCCAGCAGCCATGGTTCTGGCAGCTACGAGCAGTACTTC. It encodes CASSHGSGSYEQYF.

The sample holds a few counts of this clone. J is TRBJ1-1 and V is TRBV10-3; D is unresolved. V was clipped by 2 bases and J by 3 bases, with 10 bases between them. Germline CDR1 and CDR2: ENHRY and SYGVKD. This CDR3 contains 14 residues. The CDR3 loop is CAISETTSDTEAFF. As DNA, the CDR3 is TGTGCCATCAGTGAGACAACGAGCGACACTGAAGCTTTCTTT.

The sample holds a few counts of this clone. CDR3 residues: CASSYSITSVTDTQYF. The CDR3 bases are TGTGCCAGCAGTTACTCGATAACTAGCGTCACAGATACGCAGTATTTT. J is TRBJ2-3 and V is TRBV6-5; 7 nucleotides agree with TRBD2. Germline V CDR1 and CDR2: MNHEY, SVGAGI. The CDR3 totals 16 residues. The trim removed 0 bases at V and 2 bases at J, leaving 5 bases unmatched.

The rearrangement joins TRBV5-1 to TRBJ2-6, with no clear D. Per germline, CDR1 SGHRS and CDR2 YFSETQ. V dropped 6 bases and J dropped 4 bases, with 8 bases sitting between them. CDR3 length: 13 residues. CDR3 protein: CASMGSGANVLTF. The CDR3 DNA reads as TGCGCCAGCATGGGTTCCGGGGCCAACGTCCTGACTTTC. Based on the CDR3 plus reference TRBV5-1 and TRBJ2-6, the full variable domain is KAGVTQTPRYLIKTRGQQVTLSCSPISGHRSVSWYQQTPGQGLQFLFEYFSETQRNKGNFPGRFSGRQFSNSRSEMNVSTLELGDSALYLCASMGSGANVLTFGAGSRLTVL.

This chain uses TRBV4-3 with TRBJ2-7; the match to TRBD2 covers 14 bases. CDR1 is LGHNA and CDR2 is YSLEER in the germline V gene. The CDR3 spans 16 residues. V lost 4 bases and J lost 3; bases outside the gene matches: 5. The CDR3 DNA is TGCGCCAGCAGCCTTCGCGGGACTAGCGGGAGCTACGAGCAGTACTTC. Amino acids: CASSLRGTSGSYEQYF.